The entry below describes one T cell receptor (beta chain). Its antigen is unknown. The data were taken from a study of blood T cells in healthy people across ages. Broader study findings: Across samples, TCR beta diversity tracked strongly with naive T cell percentage.

CDR1 and CDR2 from the germline V gene are SGHAT and FQNNGV. This CDR3 spans 20 amino acids. J gave up 4 bases and V 3 bases, and 12 bases lay outside the gene matches. With a J-beta primer mix and a sample-barcoded 5' primer, a second PCR ran 7 to 11 cycles. The authors tagged each cDNA molecule using a template-switch adaptor with 12 random nucleotides. TCRdb re-called the 5' RACE reads with MiXCR, one entry per CDR3 protein. The sample has 1 million to 1.2 million distinct CDR3 sequences; under 40% are singletons. The clonotype was recovered from a young man in good health. The rearrangement links TRBV11-2 to TRBJ2-1, with 16 positions matching TRBD2. Input material: blood. CDR3 sequence: CASSFAGTSGGAPYYNEQFF. In DNA, the CDR3 is TGTGCCAGCAGCTTCGCCGGGACTAGCGGGGGGGCACCGTATTACAATGAGCAGTTCTTC. Together with reference TRBV11-2 and TRBJ2-1, the CDR3 gives the full variable domain: EAGVAQSPRYKIIEKRQSVAFWCNPISGHATLYWYQQILGQGPKLLIQFQNNGVVDDSQLPKDRFSAERLKGVDSTLKIQPAKLEDSAVYLCASSFAGTSGGAPYYNEQFFGPGTRLTVL.